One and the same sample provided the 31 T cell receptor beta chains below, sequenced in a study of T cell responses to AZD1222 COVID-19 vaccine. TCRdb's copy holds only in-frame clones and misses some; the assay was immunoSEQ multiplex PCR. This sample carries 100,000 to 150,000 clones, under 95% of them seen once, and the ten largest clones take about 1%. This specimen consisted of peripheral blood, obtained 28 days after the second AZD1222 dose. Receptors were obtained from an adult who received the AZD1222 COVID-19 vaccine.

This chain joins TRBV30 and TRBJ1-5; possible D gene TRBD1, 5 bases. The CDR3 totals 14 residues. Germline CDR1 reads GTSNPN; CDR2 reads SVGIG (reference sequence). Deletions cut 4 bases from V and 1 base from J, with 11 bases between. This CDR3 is CAWKRRGSNQPQHF. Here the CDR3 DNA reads TGTGCCTGGAAGAGGAGGGGAAGCAATCAGCCCCAGCATTTT.

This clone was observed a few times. The DNA for the CDR3 is TGTGCCAGCAGTTTAGAGGGGTTGAACACTGAAGCTTTCTTT. Translated: CASSLEGLNTEAFF. The chain is built from TRBV27 and TRBJ1-1; D possibly corresponds to TRBD1 (5 bases). The germline CDR1 and CDR2 sequences are MNHEY and SMNVEV (reference sequence). This CDR3 is 14 amino acids long. V was trimmed by 2 bases and J by 0 bases, leaving 7 bases between them.

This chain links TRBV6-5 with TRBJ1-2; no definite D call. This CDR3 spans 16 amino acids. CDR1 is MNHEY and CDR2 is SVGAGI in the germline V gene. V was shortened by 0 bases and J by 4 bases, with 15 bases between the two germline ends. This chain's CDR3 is CASSYSRAQVGYGYTF. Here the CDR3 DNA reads TGTGCCAGCAGTTACTCGAGGGCCCAAGTGGGCTATGGCTACACCTTC.

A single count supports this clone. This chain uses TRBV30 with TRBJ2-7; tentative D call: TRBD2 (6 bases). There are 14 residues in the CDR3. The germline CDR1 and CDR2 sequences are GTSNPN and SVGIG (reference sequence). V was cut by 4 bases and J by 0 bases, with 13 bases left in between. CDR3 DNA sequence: TGTGCCTGGATTAGGGCGGGAAGCTCCTACGAGCAGTACTTC. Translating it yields CAWIRAGSSYEQYF.

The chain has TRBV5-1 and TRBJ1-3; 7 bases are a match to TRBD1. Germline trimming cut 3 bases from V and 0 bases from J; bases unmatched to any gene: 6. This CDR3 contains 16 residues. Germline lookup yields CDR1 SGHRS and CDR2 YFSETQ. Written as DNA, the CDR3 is TGCGCCAGCAGCTCTGGGACAGCGAGCTCTGGAAACACCATATATTTT. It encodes CASSSGTASSGNTIYF.

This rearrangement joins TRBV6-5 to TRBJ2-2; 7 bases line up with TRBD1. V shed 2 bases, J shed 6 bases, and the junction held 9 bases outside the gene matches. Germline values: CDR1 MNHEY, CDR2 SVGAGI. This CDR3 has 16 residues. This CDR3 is CASSYAGTGVAGELFF. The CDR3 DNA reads TGTGCCAGCAGTTACGCCGGCACAGGGGTGGCCGGGGAGCTGTTTTTT.

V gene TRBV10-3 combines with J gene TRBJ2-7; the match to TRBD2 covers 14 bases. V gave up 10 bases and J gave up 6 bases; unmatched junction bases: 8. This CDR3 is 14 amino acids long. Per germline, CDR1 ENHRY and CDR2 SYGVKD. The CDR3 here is CASGLAGGSGEQYF. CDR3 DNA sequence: TGTGCCAGCGGACTAGCGGGAGGCAGCGGCGAGCAGTACTTC.

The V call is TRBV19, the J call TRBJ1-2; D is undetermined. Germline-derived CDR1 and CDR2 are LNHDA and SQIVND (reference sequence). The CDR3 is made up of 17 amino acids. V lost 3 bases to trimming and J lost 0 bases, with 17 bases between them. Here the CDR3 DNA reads TGTGCCAGTAGTATTATAACCGACCGACTTACTAACTATGGCTACACCTTC. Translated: CASSIITDRLTNYGYTF.

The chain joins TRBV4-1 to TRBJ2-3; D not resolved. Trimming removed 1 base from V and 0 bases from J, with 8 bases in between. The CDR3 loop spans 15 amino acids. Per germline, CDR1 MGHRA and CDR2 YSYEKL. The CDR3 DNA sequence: TGCGCCAGCAGCCAAGGGCAGTTTAGCACAGATACGCAGTATTTT. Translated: CASSQGQFSTDTQYF.

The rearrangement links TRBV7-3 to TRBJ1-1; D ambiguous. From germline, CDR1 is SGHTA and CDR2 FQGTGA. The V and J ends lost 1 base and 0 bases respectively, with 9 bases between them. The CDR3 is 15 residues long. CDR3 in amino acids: CASSLIAGMNTEAFF. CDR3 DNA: TGTGCCAGCAGCTTAATTGCCGGGATGAACACTGAAGCTTTCTTT.

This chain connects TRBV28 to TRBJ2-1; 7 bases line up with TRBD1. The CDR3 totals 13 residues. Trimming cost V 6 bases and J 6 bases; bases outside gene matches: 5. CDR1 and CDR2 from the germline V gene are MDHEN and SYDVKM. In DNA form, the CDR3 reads TGTGCCAGCAGGCTACAGGGGTCCAATGAGCAGTTCTTC. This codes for CASRLQGSNEQFF.

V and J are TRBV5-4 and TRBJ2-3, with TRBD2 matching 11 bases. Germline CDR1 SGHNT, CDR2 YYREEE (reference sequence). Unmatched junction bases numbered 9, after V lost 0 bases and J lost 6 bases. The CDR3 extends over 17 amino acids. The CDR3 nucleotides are TGTGCCAGCAGCTTGGCGTCTAGCGGGAGGTGGGTGGATACGCAGTATTTT. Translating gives CASSLASSGRWVDTQYF.

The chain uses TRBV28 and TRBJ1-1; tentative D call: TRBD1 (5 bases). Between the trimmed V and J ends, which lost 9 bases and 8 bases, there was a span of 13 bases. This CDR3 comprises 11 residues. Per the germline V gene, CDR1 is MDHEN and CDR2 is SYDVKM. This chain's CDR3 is CASGGVREAFF. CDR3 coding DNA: TGTGCCAGTGGGGGAGTACGGGAAGCTTTCTTT. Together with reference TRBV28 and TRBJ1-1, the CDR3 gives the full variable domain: DVKVTQSSRYLVKRTGEKVFLECVQDMDHENMFWYRQDPGLGLRLIYFSYDVKMKEKGDIPEGYSVSREKKERFSLILESASTNQTSMYLCASGGVREAFFGQGTRLTVV.

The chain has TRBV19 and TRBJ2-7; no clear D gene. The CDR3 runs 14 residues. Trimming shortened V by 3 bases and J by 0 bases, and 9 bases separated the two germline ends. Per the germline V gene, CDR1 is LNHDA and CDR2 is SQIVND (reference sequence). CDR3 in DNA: TGTGCCAGTAGTATGAGCAGCAGCTCCTACGAGCAGTACTTC. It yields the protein CASSMSSSSYEQYF.

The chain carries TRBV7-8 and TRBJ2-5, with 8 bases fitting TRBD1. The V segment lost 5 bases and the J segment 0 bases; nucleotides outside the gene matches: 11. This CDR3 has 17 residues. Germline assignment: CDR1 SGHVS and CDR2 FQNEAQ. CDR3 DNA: TGTGCCAGCAGCCCAGGACAGGGCCCGCGGAACCAAGAGACCCAGTACTTC. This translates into CASSPGQGPRNQETQYF.

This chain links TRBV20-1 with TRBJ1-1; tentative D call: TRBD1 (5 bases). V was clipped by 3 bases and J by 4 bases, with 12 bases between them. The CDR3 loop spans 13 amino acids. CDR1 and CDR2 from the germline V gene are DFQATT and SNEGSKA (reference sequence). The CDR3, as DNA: TGCAGTGCTAGTGGGGGGTGGCTCACTGAAGCTTTCTTT. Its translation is CSASGGWLTEAFF.

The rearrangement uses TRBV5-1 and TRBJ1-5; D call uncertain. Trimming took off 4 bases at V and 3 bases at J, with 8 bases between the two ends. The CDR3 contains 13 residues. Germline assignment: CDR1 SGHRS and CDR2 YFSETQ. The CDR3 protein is CASSEDVNQPQHF. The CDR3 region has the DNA TGCGCCAGCAGCGAGGACGTCAATCAGCCCCAGCATTTT.

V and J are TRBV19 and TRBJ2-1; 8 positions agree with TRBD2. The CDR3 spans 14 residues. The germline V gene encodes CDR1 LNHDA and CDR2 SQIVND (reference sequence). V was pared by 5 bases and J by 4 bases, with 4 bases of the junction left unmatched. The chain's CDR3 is CASSLREAYNEQFF. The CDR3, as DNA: TGTGCCAGTAGTCTGCGGGAGGCTTACAATGAGCAGTTCTTC.

The CDR3 nucleotides read TGTGCCACCAGTGCACAGGGCGGCTACAATGAGCAGTTCTTC. This gives the protein CATSAQGGYNEQFF. V gene TRBV24-1 combines with J gene TRBJ2-1; tentative D call: TRBD1 (6 bases). This CDR3 contains 14 residues. Trimming took 5 bases from V and 3 from J, leaving 10 bases between them. CDR1 is KGHDR, CDR2 SFDVKD, per germline.

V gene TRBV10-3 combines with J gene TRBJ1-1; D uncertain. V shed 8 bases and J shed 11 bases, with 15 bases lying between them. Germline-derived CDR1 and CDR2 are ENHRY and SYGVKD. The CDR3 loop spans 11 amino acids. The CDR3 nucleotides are TGTGCCATCTCGGACTCCACGGGGGCTTTCTTT. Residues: CAISDSTGAFF.

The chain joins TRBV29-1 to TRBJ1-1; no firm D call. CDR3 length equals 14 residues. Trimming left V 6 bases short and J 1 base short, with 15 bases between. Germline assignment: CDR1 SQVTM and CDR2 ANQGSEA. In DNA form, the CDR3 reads TGCAGCGTCCTTAAAAGACCAGGGAACACTGAAGCTTTCTTT. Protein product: CSVLKRPGNTEAFF.

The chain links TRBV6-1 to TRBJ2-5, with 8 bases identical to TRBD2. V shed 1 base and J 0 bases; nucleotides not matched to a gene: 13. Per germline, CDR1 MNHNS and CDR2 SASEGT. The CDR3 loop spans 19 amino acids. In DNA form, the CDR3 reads TGTGCCAGCAGTGAAGAGGGGGGAACTAGCGGCGAATACCAAGAGACCCAGTACTTC. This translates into CASSEEGGTSGEYQETQYF.

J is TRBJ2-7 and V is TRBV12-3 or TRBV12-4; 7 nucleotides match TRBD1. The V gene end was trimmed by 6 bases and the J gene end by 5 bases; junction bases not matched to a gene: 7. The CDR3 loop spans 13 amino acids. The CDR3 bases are TGTGCCAGCAGCCCCAGGGGGTTGAACGAGCAGTACTTC. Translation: CASSPRGLNEQYF.

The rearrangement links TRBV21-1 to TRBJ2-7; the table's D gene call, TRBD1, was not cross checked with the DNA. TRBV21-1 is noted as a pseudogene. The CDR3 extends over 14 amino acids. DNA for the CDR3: TGTGCCAGCAGCACCCCAAAACCCCAGGCGGAGCAGTACTTC. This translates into CASSTPKPQAEQYF.

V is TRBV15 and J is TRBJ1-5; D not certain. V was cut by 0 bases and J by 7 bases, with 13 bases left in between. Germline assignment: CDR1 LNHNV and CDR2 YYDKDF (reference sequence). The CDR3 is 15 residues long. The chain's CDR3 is CATSRDTRAAQPQHF. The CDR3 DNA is TGTGCCACCAGCAGAGATACAAGGGCAGCCCAGCCCCAGCATTTT.

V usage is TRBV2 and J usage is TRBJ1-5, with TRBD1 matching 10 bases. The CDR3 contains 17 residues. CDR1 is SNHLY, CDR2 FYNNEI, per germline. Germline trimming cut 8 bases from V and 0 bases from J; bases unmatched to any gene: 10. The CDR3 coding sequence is TGTGCCAGCCAGAAGACAGGGGGCTTGGGTAGCAATCAGCCCCAGCATTTT. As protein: CASQKTGGLGSNQPQHF. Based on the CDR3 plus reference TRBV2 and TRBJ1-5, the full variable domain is EPEVTQTPSHQVTQMGQEVILRCVPISNHLYFYWYRQILGQKVEFLVSFYNNEISEKSEIFDDQFSVERPDGSNFTLKIRSTKLEDSAMYFCASQKTGGLGSNQPQHFGDGTRLSIL.

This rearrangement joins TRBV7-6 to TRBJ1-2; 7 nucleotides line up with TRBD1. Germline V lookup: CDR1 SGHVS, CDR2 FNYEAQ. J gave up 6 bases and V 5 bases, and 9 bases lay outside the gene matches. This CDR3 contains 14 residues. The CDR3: CASSARTGQDGYTF. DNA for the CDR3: TGTGCCAGCAGCGCCCGGACAGGACAGGATGGCTACACCTTC.

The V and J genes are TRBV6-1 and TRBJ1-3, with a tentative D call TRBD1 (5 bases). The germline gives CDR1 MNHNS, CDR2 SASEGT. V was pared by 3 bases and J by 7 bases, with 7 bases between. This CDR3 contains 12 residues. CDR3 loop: CASSDWGNTIYF. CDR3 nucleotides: TGTGCCAGCAGTGATTGGGGGAACACCATATATTTT.

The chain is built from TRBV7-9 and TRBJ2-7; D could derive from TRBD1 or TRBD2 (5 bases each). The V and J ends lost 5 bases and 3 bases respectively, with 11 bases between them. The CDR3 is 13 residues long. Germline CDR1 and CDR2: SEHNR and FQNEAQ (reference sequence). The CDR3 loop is CASSRDGYYEQYF. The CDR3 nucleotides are TGTGCCAGCAGCCGGGACGGATACTACGAGCAGTACTTC.

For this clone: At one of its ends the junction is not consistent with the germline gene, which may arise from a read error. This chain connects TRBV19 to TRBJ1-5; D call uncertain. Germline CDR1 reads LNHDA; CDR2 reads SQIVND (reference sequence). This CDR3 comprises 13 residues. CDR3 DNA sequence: TGTGCCAGTAGTATAGATCATGACGGACGGAGGGATTTT. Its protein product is CASSIDHDGRRDF.

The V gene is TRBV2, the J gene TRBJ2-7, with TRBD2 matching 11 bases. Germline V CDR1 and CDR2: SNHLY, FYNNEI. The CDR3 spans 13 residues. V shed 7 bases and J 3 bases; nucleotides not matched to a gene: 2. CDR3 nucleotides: TGTGCCAGCATCCTAGCGGGGGGCTACGAGCAGTACTTC. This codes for CASILAGGYEQYF.